Sequencing of this T cell receptor (beta chain) was carried out in a study of T cells in localized non-small cell lung cancer. V lost 4 bases to trimming and J lost 6 bases, with 8 bases between them. Looked up from germline, CDR1 is SGHTA and CDR2 is FQGTGA. The CDR3 contains 12 residues. Profiled with immunoSEQ multiplex PCR; TCRdb holds only in-frame clones, not every one. The table shows around 55,000 clones, with around 90% occurring only once. The sample was PBMCs, taken before any cancer treatment. The rearrangement links TRBV7-3 to TRBJ2-3; D uncertain. The receptor comes from a female donor with stage II lung adenocarcinoma. CDR3 bases: TGTGCCAGCAGCTCCTTGTCGGATACGCAGTATTTT. Protein sequence: CASSSLSDTQYF.